Each of the 17 T cell receptor beta chains below was sequenced from the same sample in a study of blood T cell repertoires in COVID-19. This table comes from immunoSEQ multiplex PCR, and its TCRdb copy is limited to in-frame clones, with some not included. The table shows hundreds of thousands of clones, with 70% to 90% occurring only once. The specimen sequenced was peripheral blood. The receptors derive from a woman in her fifties or sixties with active or convalescent COVID-19.

The chain joins TRBV4-2 to TRBJ2-7, with 7 bases matching TRBD1. From germline, CDR1 is LGHNA and CDR2 YNFKEQ. CDR3 size: 14 residues. V gave up 2 bases and J gave up 1 base; unmatched junction bases: 2. The CDR3 DNA sequence: TGTGCCAGCAGCCAACGGGACAGTTCCTACGAGCAGTACTTC. Its translation is CASSQRDSSYEQYF.

The V and J genes are TRBV5-4 and TRBJ2-5; the match to TRBD1 covers 9 bases. The germline V gene encodes CDR1 SGHNT and CDR2 YYREEE (reference sequence). V was pared by 2 bases and J by 4 bases, with 9 bases of the junction left unmatched. The CDR3 loop spans 16 amino acids. In nucleotides, the CDR3 is TGTGCCAGCAGCTTCCCCGGGACAGGGATGAGAGAGACCCAGTACTTC. This translates into CASSFPGTGMRETQYF.

The genes are TRBV5-6 and TRBJ1-2; 7 positions agree with TRBD1. J gave up 4 bases and V 2 bases, and 8 bases lay outside the gene matches. Germline V gene lookup returns CDR1 SGHDT and CDR2 YYEEEE. There are 15 residues in the CDR3. The chain's CDR3 is CASSLGMGQIYGYTF. CDR3 nucleotide sequence: TGTGCCAGCAGCTTAGGAATGGGACAGATCTATGGCTACACCTTC.

J is TRBJ2-2 and V is TRBV25-1; D not certain. The CDR3 runs 14 residues. V lost 4 bases, J lost 2 bases, and 8 bases lay in between. CDR1 is MGHDK and CDR2 is SYGVNS in the germline V gene. CDR3 in amino acids: CASSGALNTGELFF. The CDR3 nucleotides are TGTGCCAGCAGTGGGGCCCTAAACACCGGGGAGCTGTTTTTT. The full variable domain, completed using reference TRBV25-1 and TRBJ2-2, is EADIYQTPRYLVIGTGKKITLECSQTMGHDKMYWYQQDPGMELHLIHYSYGVNSTEKGDLSSESTVSRIRTEHFPLTLESARPSHTSQYLCASSGALNTGELFFGEGSRLTVL.

The chain joins TRBV28 to TRBJ1-1; D gene ambiguous. This CDR3 region has 13 residues. Looked up from germline, CDR1 is MDHEN and CDR2 is SYDVKM. Trimming left V 3 bases short and J 3 bases short, with 8 bases between. CDR3: CASSFLRDTEAFF. The CDR3 region has the DNA TGTGCCAGCAGTTTTTTGAGAGACACTGAAGCTTTCTTT.

The rearrangement links TRBV5-1 to TRBJ1-5, with 10 bases identical to TRBD1. The CDR3 contains 14 residues. V trimming: 4 bases; J trimming: 5 bases; junction bases outside the gene matches: 3. Per the germline V gene, CDR1 is SGHRS and CDR2 is YFSETQ. The CDR3 loop reads CASSPGTGDQPQHF. CDR3 coding DNA: TGCGCCAGCAGCCCCGGGACAGGGGATCAGCCCCAGCATTTT.

The chain recombines TRBV28 with TRBJ2-7; 8 bases fit TRBD2. The V gene's germline CDR1 is MDHEN and CDR2 SYDVKM. This CDR3 has 16 residues. J was trimmed by 2 bases and V by 5 bases; bases with no gene match: 11. For the CDR3, the DNA is TGTGCCAGCAGTCCTGGGGGGACTAGGTTAACCTACGAGCAGTACTTC. Its protein product is CASSPGGTRLTYEQYF.

This clone was detected only a few times. The rearrangement links TRBV7-2 to TRBJ1-2; D is perhaps TRBD1 (5 bases). This CDR3 is 14 amino acids long. CDR1 and CDR2 (germline): SGHTA, FQGNSA. Trimming took off 2 bases at V and 6 bases at J, with 13 bases between the two ends. The CDR3 DNA reads as TGTGCCAGCAGCTTATTCGGCAGGGATGATGGCTACACCTTC. Its protein is CASSLFGRDDGYTF. The full variable domain, completed using reference TRBV7-2 and TRBJ1-2, is GAGVSQSPSNKVTEKGKDVELRCDPISGHTALYWYRQSLGQGLEFLIYFQGNSAPDKSGLPSDRFSAERTGGSVSTLTIQRTQQEDSAVYLCASSLFGRDDGYTFGSGTRLTVV.

The genes are TRBV5-5 and TRBJ2-2, with 9 bases that match TRBD1. Trimming at V came to 4 bases and at J to 6 bases, leaving 7 bases not matched to a gene. The germline V gene has CDR1 SGHKS and CDR2 YYEKEE (reference sequence). This CDR3 comprises 15 residues. CDR3 protein: CASSVPGQGAGELFF. CDR3 nucleotide sequence: TGTGCCAGCAGCGTGCCGGGACAGGGCGCCGGGGAGCTGTTTTTT.

This clone has a single count. The V and J genes are TRBV20-1 and TRBJ1-1; no clear D gene. The CDR3 is 10 amino acids. Trimming shortened V by 0 bases and J by 11 bases, and 7 bases separated the two germline ends. The germline V gene has CDR1 DFQATT and CDR2 SNEGSKA (reference sequence). The CDR3 nucleotides read TGCAGTGCTAGAGATGCGCGGGCTTTCTTT. It is translated as CSARDARAFF.

V usage is TRBV5-4 and J usage is TRBJ1-1, with 7 positions matching TRBD1. Trimming cost V 4 bases and J 4 bases; bases outside gene matches: 7. The germline V gene encodes CDR1 SGHNT and CDR2 YYREEE (reference sequence). The CDR3 runs to 14 residues. CDR3 sequence (DNA): TGTGCCAGCAGCGCGGGACAGAGCTTCACTGAAGCTTTCTTT. Translation: CASSAGQSFTEAFF.

This clone was counted once. V usage is TRBV7-2 and J usage is TRBJ2-1; 7 nucleotides align to TRBD1. The junction had 2 bases not matched to a gene; V was cut back by 0 bases and J by 3 bases. The germline gives CDR1 SGHTA, CDR2 FQGNSA. The CDR3 is made up of 15 amino acids. CDR3 bases: TGTGCCAGCAGCTTAGCGGGACAGAACTACAATGAGCAGTTCTTC. Translated: CASSLAGQNYNEQFF. The full variable domain, rest sourced from reference TRBV7-2 and TRBJ2-1, is GAGVSQSPSNKVTEKGKDVELRCDPISGHTALYWYRQSLGQGLEFLIYFQGNSAPDKSGLPSDRFSAERTGGSVSTLTIQRTQQEDSAVYLCASSLAGQNYNEQFFGPGTRLTVL.

The chain combines TRBV19 with TRBJ2-7; the D is unclear. There are 13 residues in the CDR3. The germline gives CDR1 LNHDA, CDR2 SQIVND (reference sequence). The V and J ends lost 5 bases and 2 bases respectively, with 10 bases between them. The CDR3 reads CASSPSGAYEQYF. The CDR3 coding sequence is TGTGCCAGTAGTCCCTCAGGCGCCTACGAGCAGTACTTC.

The V call is TRBV2, the J call TRBJ1-3; tentatively, D is TRBD1 (5 bases). The germline gives CDR1 SNHLY, CDR2 FYNNEI. Trimming took off 4 bases at V and 0 bases at J, with 19 bases between the two ends. This CDR3 contains 18 residues. The CDR3 here is CASSAVAGILSSGNTIYF. The CDR3 coding sequence is TGTGCCAGCAGTGCGGTAGCAGGGATCCTTTCCTCTGGAAACACCATATATTTT.

This rearrangement joins TRBV15 to TRBJ1-3; D unclear. The V end was cut by 1 base, the J end by 3 bases, with 16 bases between. Germline values: CDR1 LNHNV, CDR2 YYDKDF (reference sequence). CDR3 length equals 17 residues. The CDR3 DNA reads TGTGCCACCAGCAGAGGTTTGGTCGGGGTAGATGGAAACACCATATATTTT. This translates into CATSRGLVGVDGNTIYF.

The gene calls are TRBV3-1 (or the pseudogene TRBV3-2) and TRBJ1-1; D not certain. This CDR3 has 13 amino acids. Germline CDR1 and CDR2: LGHDT and YNNKEL (reference sequence). V was trimmed by 6 bases and J by 0 bases, leaving 8 bases between them. The CDR3 is CASRQSLNTEAFF. In DNA, the CDR3 is TGTGCCAGCAGACAGTCTTTGAACACTGAAGCTTTCTTT.

This chain connects TRBV7-2 to TRBJ1-6; 8 bases line up with TRBD1. The germline V gene encodes CDR1 SGHTA and CDR2 FQGNSA. J gave up 7 bases and V 5 bases, and 7 bases lay outside the gene matches. The CDR3 covers 15 residues. The CDR3 DNA is TGTGCCAGCAGCCTTGGGACAGGTCGCAATTCACCCCTCCACTTT. It codes for CASSLGTGRNSPLHF.